Shown below are 32 T cell receptor beta chains from a single sample sequenced in a study of cytomegalovirus exposure and HLA in healthy donors. The PCR used 60 Vbeta and 13 Jbeta primers. TCRdb keeps only in-frame clones here, not all; method: immunoSEQ multiplex PCR. The repertoire consists of about 210,000 clones, with roughly 85% occurring once and the leading ten covering roughly 1.9%. What was sequenced was PBMCs. These receptors were collected from a male donor in good health and CMV-seronegative.

The chain employs TRBV27 and TRBJ2-1; tentative D call: TRBD1 (5 bases). Per germline, CDR1 MNHEY and CDR2 SMNVEV (reference sequence). V was cut by 6 bases and J by 3 bases, with 9 bases left in between. The CDR3 is 13 residues long. This CDR3 is CASRDILYNEQFF. CDR3 DNA: TGTGCCAGCAGGGACATACTCTACAATGAGCAGTTCTTC.

This clone turned up a few times. This chain uses TRBV5-1 with TRBJ2-3; D perhaps matches TRBD2 (6 bases). CDR3 size: 14 residues. The germline V gene has CDR1 SGHRS and CDR2 YFSETQ. Trimming removed 0 bases from V and 6 bases from J, with 11 bases in between. This chain's CDR3 is CASSLEAGRDTQYF. As DNA, the CDR3 is TGCGCCAGCAGCTTGGAGGCGGGGCGTGATACGCAGTATTTT. Using reference TRBV5-1 and TRBJ2-3 for the parts outside the CDR3, the full variable domain is KAGVTQTPRYLIKTRGQQVTLSCSPISGHRSVSWYQQTPGQGLQFLFEYFSETQRNKGNFPGRFSGRQFSNSRSEMNVSTLELGDSALYLCASSLEAGRDTQYFGPGTRLTVL.

J is TRBJ2-1 and V is TRBV4-3, with D perhaps TRBD1 (6 bases). The CDR3 has 15 residues. The germline CDR1 and CDR2 sequences are LGHNA and YSLEER. Trimming removed 0 bases from V and 2 bases from J, with 8 bases in between. CDR3 coding DNA: TGCGCCAGCAGCCAAGACAGGGGCGCCTACAATGAGCAGTTCTTC. Protein: CASSQDRGAYNEQFF.

The V call is TRBV6-4, the J call TRBJ1-2, with 7 bases aligning to TRBD1. The trim removed 5 bases at V and 4 bases at J, leaving 4 bases unmatched. This CDR3 region has 13 residues. The germline V gene has CDR1 MRHNA and CDR2 SNTAGT. Here the CDR3 DNA reads TGTGCCAGCAGTCGACAGGGCCTCTATGGCTACACCTTC. This translates into CASSRQGLYGYTF.

This chain connects TRBV27 to TRBJ2-7, with D unclear. The CDR3 runs to 14 residues. V dropped 3 bases and J dropped 3 bases, with 12 bases sitting between them. Germline V gives CDR1 MNHEY, CDR2 SMNVEV (reference sequence). The CDR3 DNA reads as TGTGCCAGCAGTTTTACTCCCTTTGACTACGAGCAGTACTTC. Translated: CASSFTPFDYEQYF.

This chain uses TRBV5-1 with TRBJ1-2; no clear D gene. Germline V gives CDR1 SGHRS, CDR2 YFSETQ. Trimming cost V 0 bases and J 8 bases, with 14 bases left between them. This CDR3 has 14 residues. As DNA, the CDR3 is TGCGCCAGCAGCTTGGCAGCAGTAAACGGGGGCTACACCTTC. It encodes CASSLAAVNGGYTF. The full variable domain, rest sourced from reference TRBV5-1 and TRBJ1-2, is KAGVTQTPRYLIKTRGQQVTLSCSPISGHRSVSWYQQTPGQGLQFLFEYFSETQRNKGNFPGRFSGRQFSNSRSEMNVSTLELGDSALYLCASSLAAVNGGYTFGSGTRLTVV.

The count of this clone is one. The chain links TRBV7-2 to TRBJ2-3; TRBD2 matches 9 bases. CDR3 length: 16 amino acids. With V trimmed by 8 bases and J by 1 base, 10 bases remained unmatched. Germline CDR1 reads SGHTA; CDR2 reads FQGNSA. The CDR3 here is CASRQGAGGGTDTQYF. As DNA, the CDR3 is TGTGCCAGCCGACAAGGGGCGGGAGGGGGCACAGATACGCAGTATTTT.

In this sample, this clone turned up a few times. V and J are TRBV6-6 and TRBJ1-2; 7 nucleotides align to TRBD1. The J segment lost 4 bases and the V segment lost 6 bases, leaving 8 bases of the junction unmatched. Germline CDR1 reads MNHNY; CDR2 reads SVGAGI (reference sequence). The length of the CDR3 is 14 residues. CDR3 amino acids: CASRTGIGSYGYTF. CDR3 sequence (DNA): TGTGCCAGCAGGACAGGGATCGGAAGCTATGGCTACACCTTC.

This clone occurred a few times. This chain joins TRBV30 and TRBJ2-7; TRBD2 agrees at 8 bases. This CDR3 is built from 15 residues. J lost 2 bases, V lost 1 base, and 7 bases had no gene match. Germline V lookup: CDR1 GTSNPN, CDR2 SVGIG (reference sequence). CDR3 amino acids: CAWSAFVGRAYEQYF. The CDR3 nucleotides are TGTGCCTGGAGTGCCTTCGTCGGGAGGGCCTACGAGCAGTACTTC.

The CDR3: CASRQTGGGETQYF. Written as DNA, the CDR3 is TGTGCCAGCAGACAAACAGGGGGAGGAGAGACCCAGTACTTC. This chain connects TRBV27 to TRBJ2-5; 8 positions agree with TRBD1. Unmatched junction bases numbered 7, after V lost 6 bases and J lost 4 bases. This CDR3 spans 14 amino acids. The germline V gene encodes CDR1 MNHEY and CDR2 SMNVEV (reference sequence).

The chain couples TRBV27 to TRBJ1-3, with no clear D. Looked up from germline, CDR1 is MNHEY and CDR2 is SMNVEV (reference sequence). This CDR3 contains 15 residues. Deletions cut 6 bases from V and 3 bases from J, with 15 bases between. The CDR3 region has the DNA TGTGCCAGCAGCCTTAGGCGGGGTTTTGGAAACACCATATATTTT. This codes for CASSLRRGFGNTIYF.

About this clone itself: This sample also contains other DNA sequences that code for the same CDR3. The chain couples TRBV7-9 to TRBJ2-5; D possibly corresponds to TRBD1 (5 bases). Germline values: CDR1 SEHNR, CDR2 FQNEAQ (reference sequence). The germline V and J ends were trimmed by 0 bases and 5 bases, with 10 bases remaining between them. The CDR3 has 14 amino acids. CDR3 coding DNA: TGTGCCAGCAGCTTAGCCACATCAGGGGAGACCCAGTACTTC. Translation gives CASSLATSGETQYF.

The CDR3 DNA is TGTGCCAGTTTCGCACTAGCGGGAGTCGGGGAGCTGTTTTTT. Amino acids: CASFALAGVGELFF. The rearrangement links TRBV19 to TRBJ2-2; 11 nucleotides agree with TRBD2. Germline lookup yields CDR1 LNHDA and CDR2 SQIVND (reference sequence). There are 14 residues in the CDR3. V shed 8 bases, J shed 7 bases, and the junction held 6 bases outside the gene matches.

The chain carries TRBV4-1 and TRBJ2-5; D call uncertain. Germline-derived CDR1 and CDR2 are MGHRA and YSYEKL. Trimming removed 3 bases at V and 2 bases at J, with 10 bases between. The CDR3 consists of 14 residues. CDR3 residues: CASSQRSLQETQYF. The CDR3 DNA reads TGCGCCAGCAGCCAGCGTTCCCTTCAAGAGACCCAGTACTTC.

V and J are TRBV6-1 and TRBJ2-7, with 8 nucleotides matching TRBD2. The V and J ends lost 7 bases and 7 bases, in that order; junction bases with no gene match: 15. Germline CDR1 and CDR2: MNHNS and SASEGT. There are 15 residues in the CDR3. The CDR3, as DNA: TGTGCCAGCACCTTAAGTGGCGGGGGGCGCGGAGAGCAGTACTTC. This encodes CASTLSGGGRGEQYF.

CDR3 sequence: CASSGGEAGGTIYF. The CDR3 nucleotides read TGTGCCAGCAGCGGAGGGGAAGCCGGAGGGACCATATATTTT. This chain uses TRBV9 with TRBJ1-3; TRBD1 might be the D (5 bases). Germline V gene data show CDR1 as SGDLS and CDR2 as YYNGEE. This CDR3 contains 14 residues. V was clipped by 3 bases and J by 10 bases, with 17 bases between them.

The chain couples TRBV4-2 to TRBJ2-1; D unclear. Germline-derived CDR1 and CDR2 are LGHNA and YNFKEQ. Deletions cut 3 bases from V and 8 bases from J, with 11 bases between. The CDR3 totals 13 residues. The DNA of the CDR3 is TGTGCCAGCAGCCAGAATGGTAACTATGAGCAGTTCTTC. Protein: CASSQNGNYEQFF.

V usage is TRBV28 and J usage is TRBJ1-3; no definite D call. Germline values: CDR1 MDHEN, CDR2 SYDVKM. This CDR3 is built from 16 residues. Trimming shortened V by 6 bases and J by 4 bases, and 19 bases separated the two germline ends. CDR3 residues: CASRTEGSVSGNTIYF. For the CDR3, the DNA is TGTGCCAGCAGGACGGAAGGGAGTGTAAGCGGAAACACCATATATTTT.

This clone was observed a handful of times. The CDR3 loop is CAWSGRGRETQYF. In DNA, the CDR3 is TGTGCCTGGAGTGGGCGGGGCCGAGAGACCCAGTACTTC. The genes are TRBV30 and TRBJ2-5, with TRBD2 as a possible D gene (6 bases). The V gene's germline CDR1 is GTSNPN and CDR2 SVGIG (reference sequence). The CDR3 extends over 13 amino acids. The V and J ends lost 1 base and 4 bases respectively, with 10 bases between them.

The V and J genes are TRBV14 and TRBJ1-1, with D tentatively TRBD1 (6 bases). CDR1 is SGHDN and CDR2 is FVKESK in the germline V gene. The CDR3 length is 12 residues. The V end was cut by 4 bases, the J end by 11 bases, with 14 bases between. The CDR3 nucleotides read TGTGCCAGCAGCCCCGAACAGGGCGAGGCTTTCTTT. Translation: CASSPEQGEAFF.

V and J are TRBV4-1 and TRBJ2-3; tentative D call: TRBD1 (6 bases). The V and J ends lost 2 bases and 0 bases respectively, with 12 bases between them. Germline-derived CDR1 and CDR2 are MGHRA and YSYEKL. The CDR3 covers 16 residues. CDR3 residues: CASSQRTASSTDTQYF. In DNA form, the CDR3 reads TGCGCCAGCAGCCAAAGGACAGCTTCTAGCACAGATACGCAGTATTTT.

The chain is built from TRBV4-1 and TRBJ2-7; tentatively, D is TRBD1 (5 bases). V lost 0 bases, J lost 4 bases, and 10 bases lay in between. The CDR3 contains 14 residues. Per the germline V gene, CDR1 is MGHRA and CDR2 is YSYEKL. The CDR3 here is CASSQDRQSYEQYF. Written as DNA, the CDR3 is TGCGCCAGCAGCCAAGACCGACAGTCTTACGAGCAGTACTTC.

V is TRBV5-4 and J is TRBJ2-6; possibly TRBD1 for D (5 bases). The germline gives CDR1 SGHNT, CDR2 YYREEE (reference sequence). The CDR3 sequence is 14 residues long. V was shortened by 6 bases and J by 0 bases, with 7 bases between the two germline ends. The CDR3 loop is CASTRDSGANVLTF. The CDR3 DNA reads TGTGCCAGCACCAGGGACTCTGGGGCCAACGTCCTGACTTTC.

This clone was found once. The chain links TRBV6-5 to TRBJ1-4; D uncertain. The CDR3 spans 15 residues. The germline V and J ends were trimmed by 1 base and 4 bases, with 10 bases remaining between them. CDR1 and CDR2 from the germline V gene are MNHEY and SVGAGI. Written as DNA, the CDR3 is TGTGCCAGCAGTTACTTCGACGGGAGTAATGAAAAACTGTTTTTT. Translated: CASSYFDGSNEKLFF.

There are a few counts of this clone. The chain employs TRBV29-1 and TRBJ1-1; the D gene is possibly TRBD1 (6 bases). This CDR3 region has 13 residues. Trimming left V 7 bases short and J 0 bases short, with 12 bases between. Germline assignment: CDR1 SQVTM and CDR2 ANQGSEA. The CDR3 loop is CSASGQMNTEAFF. The CDR3 DNA reads TGCAGCGCCAGCGGACAGATGAACACTGAAGCTTTCTTT.

The chain is built from TRBV30 and TRBJ2-7; possibly TRBD1 for D (5 bases). CDR3 length: 16 amino acids. V lost 2 bases, J lost 0 bases, and 17 bases lay in between. The germline gives CDR1 GTSNPN, CDR2 SVGIG (reference sequence). DNA for the CDR3: TGTGCCTGGAGTCCCTCCAGGGTTTTGAGCTCCTACGAGCAGTACTTC. Amino acid sequence: CAWSPSRVLSSYEQYF. Full variable domain (outside the CDR3, taken from reference TRBV30 and TRBJ2-7): SQTIHQWPATLVQPVGSPLSLECTVEGTSNPNLYWYRQAAGRGLQLLFYSVGIGQISSEVPQNLSASRPQDRQFILSSKKLLLSDSGFYLCAWSPSRVLSSYEQYFGPGTRLTVT.

The V gene is TRBV4-3, the J gene TRBJ1-3; TRBD1 might be the D (5 bases). Germline CDR1 LGHNA, CDR2 YSLEER. The germline V and J ends were trimmed by 0 bases and 4 bases, with 13 bases remaining between them. The CDR3 length is 16 residues. In DNA, the CDR3 is TGCGCCAGCAGCCAAGAGTTAGGGGCCGGGGGAAACACCATATATTTT. It specifies CASSQELGAGGNTIYF.

The gene calls are TRBV7-3 and TRBJ2-1, with a possible D match to TRBD2 (5 bases). The CDR3 runs 16 residues. The ends were cut back, 3 bases at V and 0 bases at J, with 12 bases in the middle. Per germline, CDR1 SGHTA and CDR2 FQGTGA. DNA of the CDR3: TGTGCCAGCAGCTTCAGCGGCTCGAGCTCCTACAATGAGCAGTTCTTC. Amino acid sequence: CASSFSGSSSYNEQFF.

The chain combines TRBV7-6 with TRBJ1-3; D gene unclear. This CDR3 spans 13 amino acids. The germline gives CDR1 SGHVS, CDR2 FNYEAQ. The V end lost 6 bases, the J end lost 0 bases, and 6 bases lay between the germline ends. CDR3 nucleotide sequence: TGTGCCAGCAGTTACTCCTCTGGAAACACCATATATTTT. Translating it yields CASSYSSGNTIYF.

This clone was observed a single time. The CDR3, as DNA: TGTGCCAGCAGCTTGAGACAGGGGCCTCTTTTCTCTGGAAACACCATATATTTT. Protein product: CASSLRQGPLFSGNTIYF. The chain links TRBV9 to TRBJ1-3, with 8 bases aligning to TRBD1. The CDR3 totals 18 residues. V trimming: 4 bases; J trimming: 0 bases; junction bases outside the gene matches: 12. Germline CDR1 and CDR2: SGDLS and YYNGEE.

The chain has TRBV18 and TRBJ2-7, with a weak D call TRBD2 (6 bases). The CDR3 is 14 amino acids. Germline CDR1 KGHSH, CDR2 LQKENI. V lost 0 bases, J lost 7 bases, and 13 bases lay in between. In DNA form, the CDR3 reads TGTGCCAGCTCACCACCGACCACGGGGGAGGAGCAGTACTTC. Protein: CASSPPTTGEEQYF.

The J gene is TRBJ1-5, the V gene TRBV5-1; D possibly corresponds to TRBD1 (5 bases). This CDR3 is built from 16 residues. CDR1 SGHRS and CDR2 YFSETQ come from the germline V gene. V lost 0 bases to trimming and J lost 2 bases, with 12 bases between them. The CDR3 DNA reads as TGCGCCAGCAGCTTGGGCCAGGGAGGACGCAATCAGCCCCAGCATTTT. Translated: CASSLGQGGRNQPQHF.